This T cell receptor (beta chain) was identified during a study of T cell repertoires in cytomegalovirus infection (dated by TCRdb to about 2019). Regarding the research as a whole: Alongside well-studied HLA-B-restricted epitopes, the peptide stimulations were aimed at recently identified HLA-C-restricted CMV epitopes, whose presentation resists viral immunomodulation. Donor HLA type was relevant to the analysis, because carriage of CMV infection together with the matching HLA type was indicated by public TCR beta signatures. Broader findings and caveats from the paper: In the ex vivo response, HLA-C-restricted CMV-specific TCR beta clonotypes were dominant, and in two of eight donors the single most frequent clonotype came from this HLA-C-restricted group. Carriers of CMV infection plus the relevant HLA type were discriminated by the cumulative frequency of public TCR beta family members in the study cohort and in an independent roughly 400-donor cohort.

The treatment or condition label here, explained by the study, means: in vitro stimulation with specific CMV peptide epitopes to enrich CMV-specific T cells. There are a few counts of this clonotype. The target of this receptor is not known. Base qualities are not at hand, and no much larger clone is one base apart. TCRdb records Illumina HiSeq 1500 as the sequencer. Through fastp at Q25 and MiXCR, TCRdb rebuilt clones from the public reads, retaining in-frame beta chains. Rows are unified per CDR3 protein, each entry keeping the most common DNA and genes. The sample table lists roughly 150,000 distinct CDR3 sequences, 20% to 25% of them with a count of one. The ten most abundant clones make up around a quarter of the sample. The germline V gene provides CDR1 SGHTA and CDR2 FQGNSA. Trimming removed 5 bases from V and 0 bases from J, leaving 20 bases between the germline ends. CDR3 length: 17 amino acids, cysteine to phenylalanine. Here the CDR3 DNA is all that survives: 51 bases in frame from base 1.

This clonotype originated in a human donor in good health (CMV status not recorded). Some clones in this sample may be carry-over from other donors' samples. The sample was CD8+ T cells from cultured PBMCs, taken from culture after CMV antigen stimulation. This receptor chain uses TRBV7-2 and TRBJ2-7, with TRBD2 tentatively as D gene (6 bases match). The encoded CDR3 is CASSHLGTGTHSYEQYF. The DNA sequence follows: TGTGCCAGCAGCCACCTAGGCACCGGGACTCACTCCTACGAGCAGTACTTC.